This T cell receptor (beta chain) is drawn from a study of beta chain features in type 1 diabetes. Overall study findings and caveats: Significant though moderate, a shortening of TCRB CDR3s appeared in all four CD4+ subsets of Type 1 diabetes patients. There was no resolution here of whether HLA type influences TCRB rearrangement.

Since all of the isolated RNA was reverse transcribed, expressed TCRB transcripts were what got sequenced. Some clones are missing from TCRdb's copy, which holds only in-frame ones; the method was immunoSEQ multiplex PCR. This table holds 680,000 or so clones, about an eighth found once. The CDR3 length is 15 residues. V was clipped by 4 bases and J by 5 bases; unmatched bases: 10. From germline, CDR1 is SGHNT and CDR2 YYREEE (reference sequence). This clone was observed a few times. Its antigen is still unknown. The clonotype originates from a man aged 18-30 years with type 1 diabetes. The sequencing input was naive CD4+ T cells from blood. The gene calls are TRBV5-4 and TRBJ2-5, with 8 positions matching TRBD1. The CDR3 reads CASSLGQEGWETQYF. In DNA form, the CDR3 reads TGTGCCAGCAGCCTGGGACAGGAGGGTTGGGAGACCCAGTACTTC.